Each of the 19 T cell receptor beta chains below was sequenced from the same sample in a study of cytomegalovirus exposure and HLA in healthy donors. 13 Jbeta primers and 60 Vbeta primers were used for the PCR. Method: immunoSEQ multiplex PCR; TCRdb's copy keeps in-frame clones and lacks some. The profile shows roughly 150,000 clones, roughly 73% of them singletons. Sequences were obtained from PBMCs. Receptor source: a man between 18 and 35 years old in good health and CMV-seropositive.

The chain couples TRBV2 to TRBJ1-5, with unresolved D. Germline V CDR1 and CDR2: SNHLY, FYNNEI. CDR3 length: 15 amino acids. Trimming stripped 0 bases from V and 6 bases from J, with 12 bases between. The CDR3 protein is CASSEAGGIGQPQHF. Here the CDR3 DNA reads TGTGCCAGCAGTGAAGCCGGAGGGATCGGTCAGCCCCAGCATTTT.

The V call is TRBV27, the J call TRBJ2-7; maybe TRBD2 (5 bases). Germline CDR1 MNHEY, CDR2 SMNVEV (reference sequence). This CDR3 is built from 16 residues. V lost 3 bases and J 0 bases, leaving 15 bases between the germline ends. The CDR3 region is CASSFRTGGASYEQYF. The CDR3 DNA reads TGTGCCAGCAGTTTTCGCACTGGAGGAGCCTCCTACGAGCAGTACTTC.

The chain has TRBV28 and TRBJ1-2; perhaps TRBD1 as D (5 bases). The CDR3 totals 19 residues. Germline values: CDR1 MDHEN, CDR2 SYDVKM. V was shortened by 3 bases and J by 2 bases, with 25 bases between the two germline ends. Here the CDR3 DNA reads TGTGCCAGCAGTTTTCGGGGGGGAGGGAACCCCGGCCCCAACTATGGCTACACCTTC. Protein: CASSFRGGGNPGPNYGYTF.

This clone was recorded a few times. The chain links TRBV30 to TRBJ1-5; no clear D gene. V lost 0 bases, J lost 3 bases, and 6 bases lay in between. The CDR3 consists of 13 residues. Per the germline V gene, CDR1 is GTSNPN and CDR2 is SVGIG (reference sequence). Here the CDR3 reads CAWSVKLNQPQHF. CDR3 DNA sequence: TGTGCCTGGAGTGTAAAACTCAATCAGCCCCAGCATTTT.

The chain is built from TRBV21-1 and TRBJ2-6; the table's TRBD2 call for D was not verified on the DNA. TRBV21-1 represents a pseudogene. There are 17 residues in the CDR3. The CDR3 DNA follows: TGTGCCAGCAGCCATCCTGGTGGGGGGGCTGGGGCCAACGTCCTGACTTTC. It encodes CASSHPGGGAGANVLTF.

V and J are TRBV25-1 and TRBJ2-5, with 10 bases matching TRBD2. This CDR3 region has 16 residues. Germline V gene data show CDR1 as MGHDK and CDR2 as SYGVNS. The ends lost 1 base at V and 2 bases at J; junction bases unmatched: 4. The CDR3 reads CASSESGLADQETQYF. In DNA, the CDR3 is TGTGCCAGCAGTGAATCTGGACTAGCGGATCAAGAGACCCAGTACTTC.

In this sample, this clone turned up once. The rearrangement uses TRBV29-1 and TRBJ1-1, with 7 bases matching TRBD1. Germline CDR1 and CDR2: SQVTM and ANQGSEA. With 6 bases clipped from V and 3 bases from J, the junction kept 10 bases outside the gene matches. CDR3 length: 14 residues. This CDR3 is CSVVIGRGYTEAFF. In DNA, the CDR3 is TGCAGCGTCGTAATCGGCAGGGGGTACACTGAAGCTTTCTTT.

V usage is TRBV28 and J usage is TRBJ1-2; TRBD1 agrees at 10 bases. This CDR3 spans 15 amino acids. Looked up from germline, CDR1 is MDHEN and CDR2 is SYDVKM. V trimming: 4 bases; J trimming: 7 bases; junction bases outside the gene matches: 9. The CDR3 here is CASSSGQGSWSGYTF. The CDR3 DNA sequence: TGTGCCAGCAGTTCGGGACAGGGGTCGTGGAGTGGCTACACCTTC.

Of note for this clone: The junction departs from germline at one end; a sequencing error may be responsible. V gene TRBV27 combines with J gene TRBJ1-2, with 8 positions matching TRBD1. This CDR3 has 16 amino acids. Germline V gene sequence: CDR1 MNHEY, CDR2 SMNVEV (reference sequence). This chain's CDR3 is CASSSHGQGRDYGYPF. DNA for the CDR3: TGTGCCAGCAGTTCACACGGACAGGGAAGGGACTATGGCTACCCCTTC.

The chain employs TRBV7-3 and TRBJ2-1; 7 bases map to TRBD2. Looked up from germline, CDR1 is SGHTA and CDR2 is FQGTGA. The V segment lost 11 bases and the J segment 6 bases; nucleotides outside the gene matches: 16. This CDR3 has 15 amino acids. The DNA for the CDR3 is TGTGCCGGGCGGTCCGAGCGGGAATGGAGCAATGAGCAGTTCTTC. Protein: CAGRSEREWSNEQFF.

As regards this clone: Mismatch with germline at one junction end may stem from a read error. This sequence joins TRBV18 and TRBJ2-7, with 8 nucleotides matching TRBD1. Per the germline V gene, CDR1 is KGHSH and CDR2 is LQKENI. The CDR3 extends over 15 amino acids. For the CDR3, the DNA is TGTGCCAGCTCCCCACGACAGGGGCCGTCCTACGAGCAGTACTTC. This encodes CASSPRQGPSYEQYF.

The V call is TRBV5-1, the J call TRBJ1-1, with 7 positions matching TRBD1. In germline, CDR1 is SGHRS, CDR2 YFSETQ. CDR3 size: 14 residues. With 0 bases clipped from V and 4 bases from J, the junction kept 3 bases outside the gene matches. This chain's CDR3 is CASSLARGITEAFF. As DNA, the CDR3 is TGCGCCAGCAGCTTGGCCAGGGGGATCACTGAAGCTTTCTTT.

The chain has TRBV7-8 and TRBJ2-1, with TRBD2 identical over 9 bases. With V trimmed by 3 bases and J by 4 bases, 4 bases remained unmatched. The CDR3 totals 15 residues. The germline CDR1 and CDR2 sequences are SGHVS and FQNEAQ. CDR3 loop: CASSFLSGGYNEQFF. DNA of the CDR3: TGTGCCAGCAGCTTTCTAAGCGGGGGGTACAATGAGCAGTTCTTC.

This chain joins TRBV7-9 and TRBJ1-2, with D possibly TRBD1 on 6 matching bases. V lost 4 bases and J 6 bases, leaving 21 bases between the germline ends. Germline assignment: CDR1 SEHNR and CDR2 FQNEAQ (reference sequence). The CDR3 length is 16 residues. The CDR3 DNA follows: TGTGCCAGCAGCTCTGGTGTTCGAACAGGGCACCATGGCTACACCTTC. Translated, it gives CASSSGVRTGHHGYTF.

This CDR3 reads CASSYGTSGYEQYF. Written as DNA, the CDR3 is TGTGCCAGCAGCTACGGGACTAGCGGCTACGAGCAGTACTTC. The J gene is TRBJ2-7, the V gene TRBV28; the match to TRBD2 covers 11 bases. The V and J ends lost 6 bases and 3 bases, in that order; junction bases with no gene match: 4. Germline-derived CDR1 and CDR2 are MDHEN and SYDVKM. The CDR3 runs 14 residues.

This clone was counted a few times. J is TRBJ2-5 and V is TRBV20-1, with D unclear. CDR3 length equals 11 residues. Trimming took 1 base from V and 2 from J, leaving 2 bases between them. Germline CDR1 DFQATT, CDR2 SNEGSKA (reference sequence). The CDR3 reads CSARAQETQYF. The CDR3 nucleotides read TGCAGTGCTAGAGCGCAAGAGACCCAGTACTTC.

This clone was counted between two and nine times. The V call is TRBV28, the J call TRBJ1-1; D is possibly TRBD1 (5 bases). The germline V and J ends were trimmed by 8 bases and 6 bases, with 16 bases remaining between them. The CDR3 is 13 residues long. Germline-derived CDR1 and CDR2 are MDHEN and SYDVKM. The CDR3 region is CASSRADRAEAFF. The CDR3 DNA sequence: TGTGCCAGCTCTAGAGCTGACAGAGCTGAAGCTTTCTTT.

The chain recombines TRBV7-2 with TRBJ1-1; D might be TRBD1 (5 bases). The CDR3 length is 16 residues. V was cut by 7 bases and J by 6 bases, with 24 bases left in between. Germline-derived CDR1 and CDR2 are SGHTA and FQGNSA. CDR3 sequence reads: CASKQFGGGLYPEAFF. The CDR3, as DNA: TGTGCCAGCAAGCAGTTCGGGGGTGGGCTTTATCCTGAAGCTTTCTTT.

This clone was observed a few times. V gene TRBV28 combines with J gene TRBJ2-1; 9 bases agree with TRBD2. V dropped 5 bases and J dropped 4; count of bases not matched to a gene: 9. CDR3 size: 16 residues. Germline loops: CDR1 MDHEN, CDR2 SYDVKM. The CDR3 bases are TGTGCCAGCAGTGACCCCCGACTAGCGGCATACAATGAGCAGTTCTTC. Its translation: CASSDPRLAAYNEQFF.